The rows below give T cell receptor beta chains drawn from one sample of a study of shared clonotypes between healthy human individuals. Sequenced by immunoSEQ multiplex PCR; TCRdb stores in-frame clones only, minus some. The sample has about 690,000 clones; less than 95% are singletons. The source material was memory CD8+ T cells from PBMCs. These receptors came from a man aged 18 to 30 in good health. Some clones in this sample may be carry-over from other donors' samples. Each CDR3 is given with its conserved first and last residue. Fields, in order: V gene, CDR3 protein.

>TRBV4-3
CASSPGTGYGNTIYF
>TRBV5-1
CASSLGYSSTDTQYF
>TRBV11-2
CASSPGLAKANEQYF
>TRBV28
CASSLSGGTGELFF
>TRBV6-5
CASSYRQGATEAFF
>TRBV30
CAWSVITAASEKLFF
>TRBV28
CASRKGLADYNEQFF
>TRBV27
CASSLAQATYEQYF
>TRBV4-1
CASSQVGEEKLFF
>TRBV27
CASSLLSSYEQYF
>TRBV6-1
CASRGMGASEQYF
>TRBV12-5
CASGSLLGDTQYF
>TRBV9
CASSKPGTAYNEQFF
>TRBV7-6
CASSFGTGGSHDYFGELFF
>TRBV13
CASSSRTSVGYKSSYEQYF
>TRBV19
CATNSGRDTEAFF
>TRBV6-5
CASSYTARARGYEQYF
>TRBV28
CASSSPIQTGYQETQYF
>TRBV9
CASSVAPGEGAWETQYF
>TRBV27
CASGVPTGVNTEAFF
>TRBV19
CASTQTSLAINTGELFF
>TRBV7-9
CASSLGTTGLGNDEKLFF
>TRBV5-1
CASSLADREQETQYF
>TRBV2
CASRRDRGADTQYF
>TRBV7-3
CASSFSLREGSYNEQFF
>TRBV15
CATSSSWTGDYEQYF
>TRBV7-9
CASSDSGSTNTQYF
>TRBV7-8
CASSLEGAGVVLYLSYEQYF
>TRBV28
CASSLFNGGETQYF
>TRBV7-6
CASSLAPGLAASTDTQYF
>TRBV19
CASGSGSEITSPDTQYF
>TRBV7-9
CAITPPSGPTDTQYF
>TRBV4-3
CASSQAADNSYEQYF
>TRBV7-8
CASSGTYGGSTGELFF
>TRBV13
CASSLEERPPYEQYF
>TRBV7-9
CASSLAAGADYEQYF
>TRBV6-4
CASSDRDREGNTEAFF
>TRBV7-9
CASSLDRTDGYTF
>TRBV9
CASSGRQGDEDEQYF
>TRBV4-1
CASSFTGGNTEAFF
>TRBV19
CASSIGLVGFDNQPQHF
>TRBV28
CASSFPTGEAFF
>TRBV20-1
CSANTDTQYF
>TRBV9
CASSGGGSLTDTQYF
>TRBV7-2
CASSVQGYSNQPQHF
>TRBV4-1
CASSQDQRQSNQPQHF
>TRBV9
CASSGRQGIYGYTF
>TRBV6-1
CATRDPGLAQREQFF
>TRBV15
CATLEGTYNEQFF
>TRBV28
CASSFQHQNTGELFF
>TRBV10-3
CAISTGWGYTF
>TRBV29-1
CSSSGNTEAFF
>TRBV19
CASSPILGISNIQYF
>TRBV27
CASSLQGAGSYNEQFF
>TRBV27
CASSSPGYEQYF
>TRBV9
CASSAETGTNEPYQETQYF
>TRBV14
CASSQDRTGTLGYTF